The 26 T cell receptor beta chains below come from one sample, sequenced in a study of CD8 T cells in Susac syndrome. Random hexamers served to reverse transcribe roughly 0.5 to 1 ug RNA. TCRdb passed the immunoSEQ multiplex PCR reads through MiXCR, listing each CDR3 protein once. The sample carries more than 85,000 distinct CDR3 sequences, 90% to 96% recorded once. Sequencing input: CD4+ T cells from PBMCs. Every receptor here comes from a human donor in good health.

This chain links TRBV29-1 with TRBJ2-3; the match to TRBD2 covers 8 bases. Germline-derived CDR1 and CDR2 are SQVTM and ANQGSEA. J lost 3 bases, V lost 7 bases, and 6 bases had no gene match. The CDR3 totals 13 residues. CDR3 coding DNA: TGCAGCGCGGGTAGCGGGAAAACAGATACGCAGTATTTT. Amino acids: CSAGSGKTDTQYF.

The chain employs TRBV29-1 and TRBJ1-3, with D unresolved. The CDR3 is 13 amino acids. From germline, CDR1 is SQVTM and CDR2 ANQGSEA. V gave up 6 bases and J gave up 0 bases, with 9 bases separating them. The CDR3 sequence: CSVLGDSGNTIYF. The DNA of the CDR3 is TGCAGCGTCCTCGGGGACTCTGGAAACACCATATATTTT.

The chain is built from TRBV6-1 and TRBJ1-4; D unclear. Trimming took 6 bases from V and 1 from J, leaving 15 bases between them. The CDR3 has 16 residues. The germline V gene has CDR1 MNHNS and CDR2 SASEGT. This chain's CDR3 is CASRRGEQLTNEKLFF. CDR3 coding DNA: TGTGCCAGCAGGCGCGGGGAGCAGCTAACTAATGAAAAACTGTTTTTT.

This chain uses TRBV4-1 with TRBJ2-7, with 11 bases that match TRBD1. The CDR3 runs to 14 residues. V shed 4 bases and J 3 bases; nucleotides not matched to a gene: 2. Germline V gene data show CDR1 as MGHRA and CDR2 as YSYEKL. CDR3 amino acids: CASSRGQGDYEQYF. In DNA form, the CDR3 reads TGCGCCAGCAGCCGGGGACAGGGGGACTACGAGCAGTACTTC.

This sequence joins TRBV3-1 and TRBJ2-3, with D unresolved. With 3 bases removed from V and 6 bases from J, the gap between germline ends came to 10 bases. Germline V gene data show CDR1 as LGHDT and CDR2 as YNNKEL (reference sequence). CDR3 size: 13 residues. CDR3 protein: CASSHSAADTQYF. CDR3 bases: TGTGCCAGCAGCCACTCGGCGGCGGATACGCAGTATTTT.

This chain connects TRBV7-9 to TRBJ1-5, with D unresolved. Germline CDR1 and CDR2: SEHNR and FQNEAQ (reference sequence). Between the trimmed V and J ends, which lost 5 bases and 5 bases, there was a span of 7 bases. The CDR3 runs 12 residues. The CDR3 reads CASSQGDQPQHF. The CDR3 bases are TGTGCCAGCAGCCAAGGCGATCAGCCCCAGCATTTT.

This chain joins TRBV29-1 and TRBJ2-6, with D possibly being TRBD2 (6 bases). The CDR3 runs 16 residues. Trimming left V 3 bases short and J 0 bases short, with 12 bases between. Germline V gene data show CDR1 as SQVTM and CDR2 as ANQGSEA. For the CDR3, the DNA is TGCAGCGTTGATGCGGGGCCGAGCTCTGGGGCCAACGTCCTGACTTTC. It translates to CSVDAGPSSGANVLTF.

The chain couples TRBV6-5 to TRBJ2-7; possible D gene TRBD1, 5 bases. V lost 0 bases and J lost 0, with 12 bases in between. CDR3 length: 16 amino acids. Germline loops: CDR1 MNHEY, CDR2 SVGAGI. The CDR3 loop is CASSYSSNRYSYEQYF. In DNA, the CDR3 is TGTGCCAGCAGTTACTCGAGTAACAGGTACTCCTACGAGCAGTACTTC.

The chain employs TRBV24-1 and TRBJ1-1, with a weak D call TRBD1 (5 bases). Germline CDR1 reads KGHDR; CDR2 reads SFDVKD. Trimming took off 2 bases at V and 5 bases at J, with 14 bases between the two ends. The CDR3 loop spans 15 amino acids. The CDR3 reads CATSDSTDPGTEAFF. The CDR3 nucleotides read TGTGCCACCAGTGATTCGACAGACCCGGGAACTGAAGCTTTCTTT.

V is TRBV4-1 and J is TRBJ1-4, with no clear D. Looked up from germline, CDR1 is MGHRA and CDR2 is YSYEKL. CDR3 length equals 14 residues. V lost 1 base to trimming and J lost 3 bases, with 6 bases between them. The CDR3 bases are TGCGCCAGCAGCCAAGTGGAGGCTAATGAAAAACTGTTTTTT. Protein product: CASSQVEANEKLFF.

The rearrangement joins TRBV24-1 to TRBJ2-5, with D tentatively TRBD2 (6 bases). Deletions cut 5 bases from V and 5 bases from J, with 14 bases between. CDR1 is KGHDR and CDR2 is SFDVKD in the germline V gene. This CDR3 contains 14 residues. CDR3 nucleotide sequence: TGTGCCACCAGTGCTCCGGAGGCGGGGGAGACCCAGTACTTC. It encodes CATSAPEAGETQYF.

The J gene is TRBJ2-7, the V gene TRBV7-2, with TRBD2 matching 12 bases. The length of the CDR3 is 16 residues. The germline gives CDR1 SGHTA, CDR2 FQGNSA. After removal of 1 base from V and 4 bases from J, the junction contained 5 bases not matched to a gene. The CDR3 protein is CASSLGSSGRVYEQYF. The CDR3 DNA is TGTGCCAGCAGCTTAGGTTCTAGCGGGAGGGTGTACGAGCAGTACTTC.

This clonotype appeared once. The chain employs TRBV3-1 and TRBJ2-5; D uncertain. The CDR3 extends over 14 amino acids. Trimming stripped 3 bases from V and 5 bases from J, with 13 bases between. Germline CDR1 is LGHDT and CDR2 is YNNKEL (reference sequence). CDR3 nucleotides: TGTGCCAGCAGCCACACAATAGGTGGGGAGACCCAGTACTTC. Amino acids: CASSHTIGGETQYF.

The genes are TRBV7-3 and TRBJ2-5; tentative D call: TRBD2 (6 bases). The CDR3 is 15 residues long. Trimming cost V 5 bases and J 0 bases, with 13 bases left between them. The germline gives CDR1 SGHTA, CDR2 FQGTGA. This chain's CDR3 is CASSPQRGNQETQYF. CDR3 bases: TGTGCCAGCAGCCCACAACGGGGGAACCAAGAGACCCAGTACTTC.

CDR3 protein: CASSSTNQPQHF. The DNA for the CDR3 is TGTGCCAGCAGCTCTACAAATCAGCCCCAGCATTTT. V is TRBV28 and J is TRBJ1-5; D gene uncertain. This CDR3 comprises 12 residues. V gave up 6 bases and J gave up 4 bases, with 7 bases separating them. Germline values: CDR1 MDHEN, CDR2 SYDVKM.

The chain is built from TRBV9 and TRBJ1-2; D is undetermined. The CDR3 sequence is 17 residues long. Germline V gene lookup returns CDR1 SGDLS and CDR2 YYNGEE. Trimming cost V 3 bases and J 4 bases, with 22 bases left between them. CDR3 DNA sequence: TGTGCCAGCAGCGGAAGGCCAGAGGATGGAAACCGCTATGGCTACACCTTC. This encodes CASSGRPEDGNRYGYTF.

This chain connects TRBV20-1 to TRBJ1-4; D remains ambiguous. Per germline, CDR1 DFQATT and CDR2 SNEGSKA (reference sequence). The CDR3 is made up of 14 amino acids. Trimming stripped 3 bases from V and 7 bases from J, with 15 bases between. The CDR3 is CSASWAPRGEKLFF. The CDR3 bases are TGCAGTGCTAGTTGGGCCCCTAGAGGTGAAAAACTGTTTTTT.

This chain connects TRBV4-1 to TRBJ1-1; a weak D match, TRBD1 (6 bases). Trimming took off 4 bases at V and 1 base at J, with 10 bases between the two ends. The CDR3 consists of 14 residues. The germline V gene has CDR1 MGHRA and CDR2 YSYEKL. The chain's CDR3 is CASSPPDRNTEAFF. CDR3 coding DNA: TGCGCCAGCAGCCCTCCGGACAGGAACACTGAAGCTTTCTTT.

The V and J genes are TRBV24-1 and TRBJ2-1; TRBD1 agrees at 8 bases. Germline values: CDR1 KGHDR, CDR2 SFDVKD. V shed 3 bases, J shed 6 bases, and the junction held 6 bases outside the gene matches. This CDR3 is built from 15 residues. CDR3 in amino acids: CATSDRTGSGNEQFF. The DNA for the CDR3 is TGTGCCACCAGTGATCGGACAGGGAGTGGCAATGAGCAGTTCTTC.

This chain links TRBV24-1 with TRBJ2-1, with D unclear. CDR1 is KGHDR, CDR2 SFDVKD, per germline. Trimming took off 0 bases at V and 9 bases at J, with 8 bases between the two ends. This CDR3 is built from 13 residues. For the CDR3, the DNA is TGTGCCACCAGTGATTTGACGGGCATTGAGCAGTTCTTC. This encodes CATSDLTGIEQFF.

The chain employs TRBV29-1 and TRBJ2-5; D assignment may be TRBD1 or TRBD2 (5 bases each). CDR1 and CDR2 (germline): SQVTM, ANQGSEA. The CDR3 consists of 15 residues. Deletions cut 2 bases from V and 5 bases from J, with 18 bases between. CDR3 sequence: CSVENMVRGWETQYF. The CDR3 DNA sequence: TGCAGCGTTGAAAATATGGTGAGGGGCTGGGAGACCCAGTACTTC. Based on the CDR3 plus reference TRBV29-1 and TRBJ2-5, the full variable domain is SAVISQKPSRDICQRGTSLTIQCQVDSQVTMMFWYRQQPGQSLTLIATANQGSEATYESGFVIDKFPISRPNLTFSTLTVSNMSPEDSSIYLCSVENMVRGWETQYFGPGTRLLVL.

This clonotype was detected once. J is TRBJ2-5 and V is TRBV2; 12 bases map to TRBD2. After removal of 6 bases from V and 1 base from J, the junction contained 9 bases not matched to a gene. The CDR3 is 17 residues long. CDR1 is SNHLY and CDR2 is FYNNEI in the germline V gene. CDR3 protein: CASRDGLAGTLQETQYF. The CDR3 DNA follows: TGTGCCAGCAGAGACGGACTAGCGGGGACCCTCCAAGAGACCCAGTACTTC.

The CDR3 DNA reads TGTGCCAGCTCAGCCTCAGGGGGCTACCAGCCCCAGCATTTT. It encodes CASSASGGYQPQHF. V usage is TRBV18 and J usage is TRBJ1-5; the match to TRBD1 covers 8 bases. The V gene's germline CDR1 is KGHSH and CDR2 LQKENI. V lost 5 bases, J lost 7 bases, and 7 bases stayed unmatched. The CDR3 totals 14 residues.

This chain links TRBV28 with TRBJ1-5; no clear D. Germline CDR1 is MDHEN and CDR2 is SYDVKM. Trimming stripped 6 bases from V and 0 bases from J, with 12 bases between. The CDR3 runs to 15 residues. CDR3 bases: TGTGCCAGCAGGAAGGAGGGTTCTAGCAATCAGCCCCAGCATTTT. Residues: CASRKEGSSNQPQHF.

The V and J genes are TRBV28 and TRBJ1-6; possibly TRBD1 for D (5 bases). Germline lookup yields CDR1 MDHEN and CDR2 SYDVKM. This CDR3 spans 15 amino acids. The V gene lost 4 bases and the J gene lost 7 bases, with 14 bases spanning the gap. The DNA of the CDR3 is TGTGCCAGCAGTTCTTCAGAGACAGTGAATTCACCCCTCCACTTT. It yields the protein CASSSSETVNSPLHF. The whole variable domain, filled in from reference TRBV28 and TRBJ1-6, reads DVKVTQSSRYLVKRTGEKVFLECVQDMDHENMFWYRQDPGLGLRLIYFSYDVKMKEKGDIPEGYSVSREKKERFSLILESASTNQTSMYLCASSSSETVNSPLHFGNGTRLTVT.

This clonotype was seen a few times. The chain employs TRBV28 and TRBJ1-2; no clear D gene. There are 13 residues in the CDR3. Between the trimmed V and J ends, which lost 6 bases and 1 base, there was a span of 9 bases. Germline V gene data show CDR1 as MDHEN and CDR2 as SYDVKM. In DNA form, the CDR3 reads TGTGCCAGCAGCCCCGGGCTTAACTATGGCTACACCTTC. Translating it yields CASSPGLNYGYTF.